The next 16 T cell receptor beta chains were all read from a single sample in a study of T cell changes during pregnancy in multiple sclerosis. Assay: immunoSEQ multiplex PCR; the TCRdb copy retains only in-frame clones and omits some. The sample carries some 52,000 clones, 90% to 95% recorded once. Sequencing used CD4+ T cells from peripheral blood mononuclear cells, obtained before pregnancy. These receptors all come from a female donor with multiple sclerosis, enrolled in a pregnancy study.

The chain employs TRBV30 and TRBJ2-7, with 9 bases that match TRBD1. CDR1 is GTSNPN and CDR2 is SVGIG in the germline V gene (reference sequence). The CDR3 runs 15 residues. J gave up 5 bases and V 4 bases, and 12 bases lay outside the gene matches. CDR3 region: CAWTTLRTGVHEQYF. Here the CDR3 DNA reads TGTGCCTGGACCACCCTAAGGACAGGGGTCCACGAGCAGTACTTC.

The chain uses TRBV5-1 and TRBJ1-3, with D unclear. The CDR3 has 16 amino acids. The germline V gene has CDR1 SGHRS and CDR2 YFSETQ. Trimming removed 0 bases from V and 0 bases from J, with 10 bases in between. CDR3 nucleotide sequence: TGCGCCAGCAGCTTGGGGAACAGAAGCTCTGGAAACACCATATATTTT. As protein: CASSLGNRSSGNTIYF.

The CDR3 sequence is CASSPRTSGRANTGELFF. The CDR3 DNA sequence: TGTGCCAGCAGCCCAAGGACTAGCGGGAGAGCGAACACCGGGGAGCTGTTTTTT. The chain links TRBV4-2 to TRBJ2-2; 13 bases map to TRBD2. V was pared by 4 bases and J by 0 bases, with 5 bases of the junction left unmatched. Germline V gives CDR1 LGHNA, CDR2 YNFKEQ. The CDR3 covers 18 residues.

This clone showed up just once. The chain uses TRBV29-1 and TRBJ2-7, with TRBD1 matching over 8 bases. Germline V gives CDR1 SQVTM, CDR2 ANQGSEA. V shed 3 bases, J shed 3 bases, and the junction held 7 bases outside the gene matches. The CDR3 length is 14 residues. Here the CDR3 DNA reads TGCAGCGTTGATTCCGGACAGGGAGGCTACGAGCAGTACTTC. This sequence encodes CSVDSGQGGYEQYF.

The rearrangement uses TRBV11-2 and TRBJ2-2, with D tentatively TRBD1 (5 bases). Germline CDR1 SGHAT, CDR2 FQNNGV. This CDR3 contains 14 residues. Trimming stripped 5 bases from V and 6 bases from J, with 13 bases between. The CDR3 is CASSQSFRAGELFF. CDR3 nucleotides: TGTGCCAGCAGCCAATCGTTCAGGGCCGGGGAGCTGTTTTTT.

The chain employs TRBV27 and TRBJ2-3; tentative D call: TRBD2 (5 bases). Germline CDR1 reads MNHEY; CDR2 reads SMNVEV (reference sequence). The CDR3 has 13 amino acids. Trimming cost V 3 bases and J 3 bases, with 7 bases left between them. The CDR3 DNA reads TGTGCCAGCAGTTTCCTAGCAACAGATACGCAGTATTTT. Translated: CASSFLATDTQYF.

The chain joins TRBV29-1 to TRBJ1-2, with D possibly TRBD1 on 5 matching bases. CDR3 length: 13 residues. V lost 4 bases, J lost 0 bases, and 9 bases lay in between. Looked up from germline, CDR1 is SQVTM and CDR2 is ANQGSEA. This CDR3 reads CSVVIGANYGYTF. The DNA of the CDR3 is TGCAGCGTTGTAATAGGGGCTAACTATGGCTACACCTTC.

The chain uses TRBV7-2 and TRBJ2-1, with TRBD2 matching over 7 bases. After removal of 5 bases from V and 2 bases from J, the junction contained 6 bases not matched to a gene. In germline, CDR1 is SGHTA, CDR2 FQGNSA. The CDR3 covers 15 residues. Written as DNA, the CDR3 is TGTGCCAGCAGCACACATAGCGGGCCCTACAATGAGCAGTTCTTC. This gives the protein CASSTHSGPYNEQFF.

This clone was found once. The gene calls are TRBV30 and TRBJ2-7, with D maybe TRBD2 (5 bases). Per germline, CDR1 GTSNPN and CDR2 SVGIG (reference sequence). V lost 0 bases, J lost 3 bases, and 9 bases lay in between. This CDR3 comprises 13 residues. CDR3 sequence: CAWSVGSLYEQYF. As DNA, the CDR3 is TGTGCCTGGAGTGTAGGGAGTCTCTACGAGCAGTACTTC.

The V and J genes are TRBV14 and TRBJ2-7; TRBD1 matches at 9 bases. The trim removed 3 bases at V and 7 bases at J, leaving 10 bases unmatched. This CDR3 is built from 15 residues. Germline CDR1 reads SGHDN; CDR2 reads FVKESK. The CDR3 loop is CASSQRDRVLREQYF. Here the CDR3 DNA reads TGTGCCAGCAGCCAGCGGGACAGGGTGTTGCGGGAGCAGTACTTC.

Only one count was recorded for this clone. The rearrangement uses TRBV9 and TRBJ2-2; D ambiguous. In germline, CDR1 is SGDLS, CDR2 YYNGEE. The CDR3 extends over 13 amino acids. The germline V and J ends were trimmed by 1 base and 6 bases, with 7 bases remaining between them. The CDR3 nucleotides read TGTGCCAGCAGCGTAACAGCCCCCGGGGAGCTGTTTTTT. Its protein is CASSVTAPGELFF. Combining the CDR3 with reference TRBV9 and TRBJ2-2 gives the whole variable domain DSGVTQTPKHLITATGQRVTLRCSPRSGDLSVYWYQQSLDQGLQFLIQYYNGEERAKGNILERFSAQQFPDLHSELNLSSLELGDSALYFCASSVTAPGELFFGEGSRLTVL.

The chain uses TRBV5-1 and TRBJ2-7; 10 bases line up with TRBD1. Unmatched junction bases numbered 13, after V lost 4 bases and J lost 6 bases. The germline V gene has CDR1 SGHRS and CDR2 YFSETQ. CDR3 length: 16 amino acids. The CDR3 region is CASSTGLGQGYGEQYF. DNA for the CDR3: TGCGCCAGCAGCACCGGACTGGGACAGGGGTATGGCGAGCAGTACTTC.

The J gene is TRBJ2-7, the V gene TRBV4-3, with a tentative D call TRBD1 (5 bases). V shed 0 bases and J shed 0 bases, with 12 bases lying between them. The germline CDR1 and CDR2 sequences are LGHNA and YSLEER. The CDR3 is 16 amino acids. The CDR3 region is CASSQDGRGSSYEQYF. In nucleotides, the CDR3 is TGCGCCAGCAGCCAAGATGGAAGGGGTAGCTCCTACGAGCAGTACTTC.

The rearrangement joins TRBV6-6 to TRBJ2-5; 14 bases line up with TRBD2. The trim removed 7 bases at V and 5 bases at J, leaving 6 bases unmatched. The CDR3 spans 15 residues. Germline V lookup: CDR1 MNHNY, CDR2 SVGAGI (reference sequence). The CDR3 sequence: CASTKGLAGVETQYF. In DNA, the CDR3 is TGTGCCAGCACAAAGGGACTAGCGGGAGTGGAGACCCAGTACTTC.

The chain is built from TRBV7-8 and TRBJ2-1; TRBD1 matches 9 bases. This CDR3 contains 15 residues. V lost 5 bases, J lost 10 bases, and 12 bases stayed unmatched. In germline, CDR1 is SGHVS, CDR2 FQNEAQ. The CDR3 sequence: CASSPTRGQGEEQFF. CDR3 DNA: TGTGCCAGCAGCCCAACCCGGGGACAGGGAGAAGAGCAGTTCTTC.

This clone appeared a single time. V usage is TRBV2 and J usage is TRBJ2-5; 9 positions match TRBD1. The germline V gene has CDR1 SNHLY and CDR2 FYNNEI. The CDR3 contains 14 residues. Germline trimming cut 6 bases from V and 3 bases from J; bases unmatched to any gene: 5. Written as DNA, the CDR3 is TGTGCCAGCAGGGCCGGGACAGGGAAAGAGACCCAGTACTTC. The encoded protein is CASRAGTGKETQYF.